This record covers a single TCR beta chain. Its antigen is as yet unknown. Produced via immunoSEQ multiplex PCR; TCRdb's table is partial and in-frame only. The table records 50,000 or so clones, almost 90% of them present only once. Time point denoted: cycle 4 day 1 (C4D1), after about 6 weeks of nivolumab. Every patient was affected by relapse after autologous stem cell transplantation, while exposure to brentuximab vedotin was not uniform. This entry comes from a study of PD-1 blockade in classical Hodgkin lymphoma. Whole-study results and caveats: Nivolumab initiation under 1 year post-ASCT meant exclusion.

The length of the CDR3 is 12 residues. After removal of 10 bases from V and 2 bases from J, the junction contained 5 bases not matched to a gene. The germline CDR1 and CDR2 sequences are SNHLY and FYNNEI. The source is a human donor with classical Hodgkin lymphoma. The chain joins TRBV2 to TRBJ2-7; 7 positions match TRBD1. Sequences were derived from peripheral blood mononuclear cells (PBMCs), sampled before the fourth cycle of nivolumab. DNA for the CDR3: TGTGCCACCCGGACAGGCACCTACGAGCAGTACTTC. Translating it yields CATRTGTYEQYF.